The clone carrying this TCR beta chain was seen only a few times. The target antigen is unknown. This entry belongs to a study of beta chain features in type 1 diabetes. CD4+ naive, central memory, regulatory and stem cell-like memory subsets were isolated by sorting on CD45RO/CCR7/CD25/CD127/CD95/CD27. Overall study results and limits: Insertions at VDJ junctions were less frequent in type 1 diabetes patients. These patients also deleted more nucleotides at the same junctions. The question left open here concerned HLA type influencing TCRB rearrangement. Moderately but significantly shorter TCRB CDR3s were found in Type 1 diabetes patients in all four CD4+ subsets.

Trimming removed 2 bases at V and 5 bases at J, with 4 bases between. Per the germline V gene, CDR1 is SGDLS and CDR2 is YYNGEE. The length of the CDR3 is 11 residues. Expressed TCRB transcripts got sequenced, as all isolated RNA was reverse transcribed. Assay used: immunoSEQ multiplex PCR; TCRdb lists only in-frame clones, some missing. Among roughly 280,000 clones listed, roughly 24% were seen once. The source material was naive CD4+ T cells from blood. The receptor comes from a woman aged 30 to 39 with type 1 diabetes. V usage is TRBV9 and J usage is TRBJ2-5; D is unclear. The CDR3 DNA sequence: TGTGCCAGCAGCGTTCTTGAGACCCAGTACTTC. Translating it yields CASSVLETQYF.